This record concerns one TCR beta chain sequence. Measured with immunoSEQ multiplex PCR; TCRdb has only the in-frame clones, and not every one. The sample holds roughly 330,000 clones, 80% to 90% seen once. This sample was included in a study of blood T cell repertoires in COVID-19. The wider study: Collection of acute and convalescent COVID-19 samples took place in the United States, Italy and Spain.

Germline CDR1 reads MGHRA; CDR2 reads YSYEKL. V lost 1 base, J lost 7 bases, and 5 bases stayed unmatched. The CDR3 sequence is 14 residues long. Assignment of participants to cohorts was predicated upon participant-reported clinical history. This clonotype originated in a woman aged 25 to 39 who had recovered from COVID-19. Sequencing was carried out using PBMCs or T cells enriched from blood (not recorded which). V gene TRBV4-1 combines with J gene TRBJ2-5, with TRBD1 matching 8 bases. The CDR3 is CASSQGTGSWTQYF. CDR3 coding DNA: TGCGCCAGCAGCCAAGGGACAGGGAGTTGGACCCAGTACTTC.